This T cell receptor beta chain was documented in a study of blood T cell repertoires in COVID-19. Across the whole study: PBMCs, B-cell-depleted T cells, or T cells were the source of the cDNA or gDNA that made up the material.

Per the original data handling: Amplification of reference gene primers was used by the study to estimate nucleated cell counts. The method was immunoSEQ multiplex PCR; TCRdb's version includes in-frame clones alone and lacks a portion of them. The V and J calls and clone size are taken from that table; D and trimming were inferred from the DNA. The sample includes 250,000 or so clones, about 87% of them seen just once. The CDR3 spans 19 residues. Across about two dozen US areas, participants ranged in age from roughly 18 to 95 years. Membership in each cohort depended on participant-reported clinical history.

Sample: PBMCs or T cells enriched from blood (not recorded which). This receptor was obtained from a woman aged 40-49 years with acute COVID-19. V and J are TRBV21-1 and TRBJ2-5; TRBD2, the table's D call, lacks a check against the DNA. TRBV21-1 is reported as a pseudogene. The CDR3 is CASSKSACIGRRYQETQYF. The CDR3, as DNA: TGTGCCAGCAGCAAAAGCGCTTGTATAGGGAGAAGGTACCAAGAGACCCAGTACTTC.